This T cell receptor beta chain is drawn from a study of blood T cell repertoires in COVID-19. Background on the study: Collection of acute and convalescent COVID-19 samples took place in the United States, Italy and Spain. T cells, B-cell-depleted T cells, or PBMCs supplied cDNA or gDNA.

In the original workflow: Reference gene primer amplification gave nucleated cell count estimates. The assay was immunoSEQ multiplex PCR, and TCRdb's table has in-frame clones only and misses some. V and J calls and clone size are copied from that table; D and trimming were computed from the DNA. This sample carries over 300,000 clones, 90% of them seen once, and the ten largest clones take 6.5%. The CDR3 sequence is 15 residues long. Germline V gene lookup returns CDR1 LGHNA and CDR2 YSLEER. Between the trimmed V and J ends, which lost 0 bases and 2 bases, there was a span of 10 bases. V usage is TRBV4-3 and J usage is TRBJ2-5; no firm D call. The specimen was peripheral blood. This TCR derives from a man aged 18 to 35 with active or convalescent COVID-19. The CDR3 spells CASSQDWASQETQYF. For the CDR3, the DNA is TGCGCCAGCAGCCAAGACTGGGCGAGTCAAGAGACCCAGTACTTC.